A selection of T cell receptor beta chains follows, all from one sample in a study of early T cells in non-severe SARS-CoV-2 infection. TCRdb called the 5' RACE reads again in MiXCR, with one record for every CDR3 protein. The sample records over 35,000 distinct CDR3 sequences, about 4.5% being singletons. The source material was whole blood. Source of these receptors: an adult who was a healthcare worker with PCR-confirmed SARS-CoV-2 infection or an uninfected control (not recorded which). Both conserved end residues are part of each CDR3. A D gene is named only where the DNA matches it firmly. A clone size is listed for some rows: how often the clone was seen (once, few, many), or a class if it is expanded.

>many|TRBV20-1|TRBD2|TRBJ2-1
TGCAGTGCTAGAGTCCTAGCGGGGGGTAATGAGCAGTTCTTC
CSARVLAGGNEQFF
>few|TRBV5-1|.|TRBJ1-1
TGCGCCAGCACCATTGGACCCGAGGGCACTGAAGCTTTCTTT
CASTIGPEGTEAFF
>many|TRBV3-1|.|TRBJ2-5
TGTGCCAGCAGCCAAGAACGAGAGACCCAGTACTTC
CASSQERETQYF
>.|TRBV13|.|TRBJ1-6
TGTGCCAGCAGCTCCTCGAGGTATTCACCCCTCCACTTT
CASSSSRYSPLHF
>many|TRBV3-1|.|TRBJ2-1
TGTGCCAGCAGCCCAAGGTCAGGTCCCAATGAGCAGTTCTTC
CASSPRSGPNEQFF
>many|TRBV29-1|TRBD1|TRBJ2-7
TGCAGCGCCCAGAGGGGACAGGGCCGTTCCGAGCAGTACTTC
CSAQRGQGRSEQYF
>many|TRBV2|.|TRBJ2-5
TGTGCCAGCACCCTCAGAGGACGGGGTGGAGAGACCCAGTACTTC
CASTLRGRGGETQYF
>many|TRBV20-1|TRBD1|TRBJ1-1
TGCAGTGCTAGAGCCTCAGGGGGAGGCACTGAAGCTTTCTTT
CSARASGGGTEAFF
>many|TRBV3-1|.|TRBJ2-5
TGTGCCAGCAGCCCTTCCGGGACCAACCAAGAGACCCAGTACTTC
CASSPSGTNQETQYF
>.|TRBV4-1|.|TRBJ2-5
TGCGCCAGCAGCCAATTCAGTTCGGAGACCCAGTACTTC
CASSQFSSETQYF
>.|TRBV5-6|.|TRBJ2-1
TGTGCCAGCAGCTTGGATCGGACTTCTACAGGCAATGAGCAGTTCTTC
CASSLDRTSTGNEQFF
>many|TRBV18|.|TRBJ1-2
TGTGCCAGCTCACCACCGGGGGGAGTCGGTGGCTACACCTTC
CASSPPGGVGGYTF
>few|TRBV6-5|.|TRBJ2-6
TGTGCCAGCAGTGGCCAGGGCTCTGGGGCCAACGTCCTGACTTTC
CASSGQGSGANVLTF
>many|TRBV7-3|TRBD2|TRBJ2-1
TGTGCCAGCAGCTTAACAAGCGGGGGGAATGAGCAGTTCTTC
CASSLTSGGNEQFF
>many|TRBV29-1|.|TRBJ2-7
TGCAGCGTTGCTGGGAACTACGAGCAGTACTTC
CSVAGNYEQYF
>many|TRBV29-1|.|TRBJ2-2
TGCAGCGTTGAAGGACCGACGAGAACCGGGGAGCTGTTTTTT
CSVEGPTRTGELFF
>.|TRBV12-3/TRBV12-4|.|TRBJ1-1
TGTGCCAGCACCCGAGGATGGGGTGCCACTGAAGCTTTCTTT
CASTRGWGATEAFF
>few|TRBV4-2|.|TRBJ1-1
TGTGCCAGCAGCCCCCACTCGGGACGGTTGAACACTGAAGCTTTCTTT
CASSPHSGRLNTEAFF
>many|TRBV25-1|TRBD2|TRBJ2-5
TGTGCCAGCAGTGGGGAGGGGTACCAAGAGACCCAGTACTTC
CASSGEGYQETQYF
>few|TRBV5-1|.|TRBJ2-7
TGCGCCAGCAGCTTGGCCGGGCAGGAAAACGAGCAGTACTTC
CASSLAGQENEQYF
>many|TRBV7-9|TRBD1|TRBJ2-2
TGTGCCAGCAGCCCCGGGACAGGGATGCCCGGGGAGCTGTTTTTT
CASSPGTGMPGELFF
>many|TRBV9|.|TRBJ1-5
TGTGCCAGCAGCTCGGAAGGCAATCAGCCCCAGCATTTT
CASSSEGNQPQHF